Listed here are 22 T cell receptor beta chains from one sample, sequenced in a study of T cells in Graves' hyperthyroidism and ophthalmopathy. The source material, RNA transcripts, was used to amplify TCR beta CDR3 regions. First-round RT-PCR with HTBI primers amplified the TCR CDR3 region. MiXCR, applied by TCRdb to the multiplex PCR reads, yields one record per CDR3 protein. The sample yields 140,000 or so distinct CDR3 sequences, less than 25% seen once. Sequenced: blood. Every receptor here comes from a woman aged 45-65 years with Graves' hyperthyroidism that later progressed to Graves' ophthalmopathy.

For the CDR3, the DNA is TGTGCCTGGAGCTTAAAGGGGGCCCCCGGGGAGCTGTTTTTT. Translated, it gives CAWSLKGAPGELFF. The rearrangement links TRBV30 to TRBJ2-2; 7 bases are shared with TRBD1. The CDR3 totals 14 residues. Germline lookup yields CDR1 GTSNPN and CDR2 SVGIG (reference sequence). Losses at the gene ends were 3 bases for V and 6 bases for J; bases not matched to a gene: 7.

The chain recombines TRBV19 with TRBJ1-6, with 10 bases matching TRBD1. Germline V gene sequence: CDR1 LNHDA, CDR2 SQIVND (reference sequence). V dropped 6 bases and J dropped 8; count of bases not matched to a gene: 7. CDR3 size: 15 residues. This CDR3 reads CASRLSGQGDSPLHF. CDR3 nucleotide sequence: TGTGCCAGTAGGCTCTCTGGACAGGGGGATTCACCCCTCCACTTT.

This clonotype was seen a few times. The chain combines TRBV9 with TRBJ1-3, with 7 bases aligning to TRBD1. The germline gives CDR1 SGDLS, CDR2 YYNGEE. The CDR3 is 15 amino acids. Germline trimming cut 3 bases from V and 2 bases from J; bases unmatched to any gene: 5. CDR3 coding DNA: TGTGCCAGCAGCGAGGGGGCTGGGGCTGGAAACACCATATATTTT. Residues: CASSEGAGAGNTIYF.

The chain joins TRBV7-8 to TRBJ2-1; D remains unclear. V shed 7 bases and J shed 10 bases, with 2 bases lying between them. Germline loops: CDR1 SGHVS, CDR2 FQNEAQ. The CDR3 totals 8 residues. DNA for the CDR3: TGTGCCAGCACCGAGCAGTTCTTC. Its protein is CASTEQFF.

V is TRBV28 and J is TRBJ1-1; 11 positions match TRBD1. This CDR3 has 17 residues. Germline-derived CDR1 and CDR2 are MDHEN and SYDVKM. The trim removed 1 base at V and 1 base at J, leaving 5 bases unmatched. This CDR3 reads CASSLFQGQGGNTEAFF. Written as DNA, the CDR3 is TGTGCCAGCAGTTTATTTCAGGGACAGGGGGGGAACACTGAAGCTTTCTTT. Based on the CDR3 plus reference TRBV28 and TRBJ1-1, the full variable domain is DVKVTQSSRYLVKRTGEKVFLECVQDMDHENMFWYRQDPGLGLRLIYFSYDVKMKEKGDIPEGYSVSREKKERFSLILESASTNQTSMYLCASSLFQGQGGNTEAFFGQGTRLTVV.

This clonotype has at least ten counts. V gene TRBV28 combines with J gene TRBJ1-2; the match to TRBD1 covers 10 bases. Germline values: CDR1 MDHEN, CDR2 SYDVKM. CDR3 length: 14 residues. Trimming cost V 9 bases and J 7 bases; bases outside gene matches: 11. The CDR3 region has the DNA TGTGCCAGTACCGGGACAGGGGTACGTGGTGGCTACACCTTC. Protein product: CASTGTGVRGGYTF.

In this sample, this clonotype turned up a few times. V and J are TRBV11-2 and TRBJ1-5, with 8 bases lining up with TRBD1. Per germline, CDR1 SGHAT and CDR2 FQNNGV. The CDR3 loop spans 15 amino acids. Losses at the gene ends were 5 bases for V and 6 bases for J; bases not matched to a gene: 9. The CDR3 DNA is TGTGCCAGCAGCCCGGGGACAGGTCTCGGTCAGCCCCAGCATTTT. This gives the protein CASSPGTGLGQPQHF. Based on the CDR3 plus reference TRBV11-2 and TRBJ1-5, the full variable domain is EAGVAQSPRYKIIEKRQSVAFWCNPISGHATLYWYQQILGQGPKLLIQFQNNGVVDDSQLPKDRFSAERLKGVDSTLKIQPAKLEDSAVYLCASSPGTGLGQPQHFGDGTRLSIL.

This clonotype was seen a few times. The gene calls are TRBV5-1 and TRBJ1-1; no clear D. CDR1 is SGHRS and CDR2 is YFSETQ in the germline V gene. CDR3 length: 14 amino acids. V was shortened by 0 bases and J by 4 bases, with 10 bases between the two germline ends. The CDR3 DNA sequence: TGCGCCAGCAGCTTGGACGGTCCCCCCACTGAAGCTTTCTTT. This encodes CASSLDGPPTEAFF.

This clonotype was counted at least ten times. The V gene is TRBV20-1, the J gene TRBJ2-1, with 8 bases identical to TRBD2. Per germline, CDR1 DFQATT and CDR2 SNEGSKA (reference sequence). Trimming took 0 bases from V and 2 from J; bases not matched to a gene: 9. This CDR3 is 17 amino acids long. Here the CDR3 reads CSARDKVVAGPYNEQFF. CDR3 nucleotide sequence: TGCAGTGCTAGAGATAAAGTAGTAGCGGGACCCTACAATGAGCAGTTCTTC.

Ten or more counts support this clonotype. The CDR3 here is CASTGTGAAKNIQYF. In nucleotides, the CDR3 is TGTGCCAGCACTGGGACAGGGGCAGCCAAAAACATTCAGTACTTC. This chain links TRBV2 with TRBJ2-4; 10 positions agree with TRBD1. Germline V lookup: CDR1 SNHLY, CDR2 FYNNEI. The CDR3 length is 15 residues. The V gene end was trimmed by 7 bases and the J gene end by 0 bases; junction bases not matched to a gene: 3.

At least ten counts were recorded for this clonotype. The V gene is TRBV7-9, the J gene TRBJ2-7; TRBD1 is a possible D gene (6 bases). The CDR3 has 15 amino acids. In germline, CDR1 is SEHNR, CDR2 FQNEAQ (reference sequence). Trimming stripped 5 bases from V and 2 bases from J, with 16 bases between. The CDR3 loop reads CASSPGTGWTYEQYF. The CDR3 coding sequence is TGTGCCAGCAGCCCTGGAACAGGGTGGACCTACGAGCAGTACTTC.

This clonotype has at least ten counts. This chain uses TRBV15 with TRBJ2-2; the match to TRBD2 covers 7 bases. The junction had 28 bases not matched to a gene; V was cut back by 5 bases and J by 13 bases. CDR3 length equals 19 residues. Germline lookup yields CDR1 LNHNV and CDR2 YYDKDF (reference sequence). The CDR3 nucleotides read TGTGCCACCAGCGGGAGAGGATGGGGGGAGGGCTCCCCTAACCCTACGCTGTTTTTT. Translated: CATSGRGWGEGSPNPTLFF.

The rearrangement links TRBV14 to TRBJ2-7; 9 bases line up with TRBD2. Germline loops: CDR1 SGHDN, CDR2 FVKESK. This CDR3 is built from 17 residues. The ends lost 1 base at V and 3 bases at J; junction bases unmatched: 10. This CDR3 is CASSQAAGGRGIYEQYF. Written as DNA, the CDR3 is TGTGCCAGCAGCCAAGCGGCGGGCGGGAGGGGAATCTACGAGCAGTACTTC.

This clonotype has at least ten counts. The gene calls are TRBV27 and TRBJ2-3; 8 bases align to TRBD1. CDR3 length equals 14 residues. V shed 6 bases, J shed 3 bases, and the junction held 5 bases outside the gene matches. Germline CDR1 reads MNHEY; CDR2 reads SMNVEV (reference sequence). CDR3 in amino acids: CASSRGLATDTQYF. The CDR3, as DNA: TGTGCCAGCAGCAGGGGGCTAGCAACAGATACGCAGTATTTT.

This clonotype came up a few times. The J gene is TRBJ2-1, the V gene TRBV20-1; possibly TRBD1 for D (6 bases). The V gene lost 6 bases and the J gene lost 0 bases, with 18 bases spanning the gap. Germline CDR1 and CDR2: DFQATT and SNEGSKA (reference sequence). The CDR3 is 16 amino acids. In DNA, the CDR3 is TGCAGTGCGCACGACAGGACGGCGAGCTCCTACAATGAGCAGTTCTTC. It specifies CSAHDRTASSYNEQFF.

The chain couples TRBV6-5 to TRBJ1-5; no clear D gene. Per the germline V gene, CDR1 is MNHEY and CDR2 is SVGAGI. The CDR3 contains 17 residues. Trimming took off 2 bases at V and 3 bases at J, with 17 bases between the two ends. For the CDR3, the DNA is TGTGCCAGCAGTTACGGGATTGGGCAGCTAAACAATCAGCCCCAGCATTTT. Its protein is CASSYGIGQLNNQPQHF.

This clonotype was recorded at least ten times. Its ends do not fully match the called genes, so a read error is possible. The chain links TRBV7-6 to TRBJ1-1, with 12 bases that match TRBD1. Per germline, CDR1 SGHVS and CDR2 FNYEAQ. There are 16 residues in the CDR3. CDR3 sequence reads: CASSAPGQGAQGETFF. In DNA, the CDR3 is TGTGCCAGCAGCGCCCCGGGACAGGGGGCTCAAGGTGAAACTTTCTTT.

At least ten counts were recorded for this clonotype. The genes are TRBV2 and TRBJ1-2; D gene unclear. V shed 2 bases and J shed 5 bases, with 12 bases lying between them. In germline, CDR1 is SNHLY, CDR2 FYNNEI. CDR3 length equals 14 residues. The CDR3 DNA reads as TGTGCCAGCAGTGAAAGGGTCTCAGATTATGGCTACACCTTC. Its protein is CASSERVSDYGYTF.

This clonotype was observed at least ten times. V is TRBV6-1 and J is TRBJ1-1, with D possibly being TRBD1 (5 bases). In germline, CDR1 is MNHNS, CDR2 SASEGT. CDR3 length: 12 amino acids. The V end was cut by 5 bases, the J end by 6 bases, with 10 bases between. CDR3 bases: TGTGCCAGCAGTCAGGGTGCGGCTGAAGCTTTCTTT. This gives the protein CASSQGAAEAFF.

This clonotype was seen repeatedly, ten times or more. Here the CDR3 reads CASSSWGGETQYF. The CDR3 nucleotides are TGTGCCAGCAGCTCATGGGGTGGGGAGACCCAGTACTTC. The J gene is TRBJ2-5, the V gene TRBV7-6; D remains unclear. Germline V CDR1 and CDR2: SGHVS, FNYEAQ. There are 13 residues in the CDR3. Trimming removed 4 bases at V and 5 bases at J, with 11 bases between.

There are many counts of this clonotype. The chain uses TRBV12-3 or TRBV12-4 and TRBJ2-7, with 9 bases aligning to TRBD1. V shed 5 bases and J 5 bases; nucleotides not matched to a gene: 7. The CDR3 has 14 residues. The CDR3 DNA is TGTGCCAGCAGTCAGACAGGGGGAGGAAACGAGCAGTACTTC. Translating it yields CASSQTGGGNEQYF.

There are a few counts of this clonotype. V and J are TRBV11-2 and TRBJ2-1, with TRBD2 identical over 13 bases. CDR3 length: 15 amino acids. The germline CDR1 and CDR2 sequences are SGHAT and FQNNGV. Trimming at V came to 7 bases and at J to 5 bases, leaving 5 bases not matched to a gene. The CDR3 nucleotides are TGTGCCAGCACTGGACTAGCGGGAGTCAACAATGAGCAGTTCTTC. Translated, it gives CASTGLAGVNNEQFF.